This entry features one T cell receptor beta chain sequence. This entry comes from a study of blood T cell repertoires in COVID-19. Study-wide background: PBMCs, B-cell-depleted T cells, or T cells provided the cDNA or gDNA that made up the material.

Deletions cut 2 bases from V and 14 bases from J, with 15 bases between. This CDR3 is built from 12 residues. Germline CDR1 reads KGHSH; CDR2 reads LQKENI. In the original processing: How many nucleated cells were present was estimated from reference gene primer amplification. The method was immunoSEQ multiplex PCR; TCRdb's version includes in-frame clones alone and lacks a portion of them. That table supplies the V and J calls and clone size; D and trimming were determined from the DNA. Of roughly 100,000 clones detected, more than 75% appear once; the ten largest clones hold roughly 4%. Sequencing was carried out using peripheral blood. This chain connects TRBV18 to TRBJ1-2; D not resolved. This clonotype was sampled from a human donor in a cohort sampled during active COVID-19. The CDR3 nucleotides read TGTGCCAGCTCACCAGCAGGCGAGACGGGAACCTTC. Protein: CASSPAGETGTF. The variable domain in full, with the rest retrieved from reference TRBV18 and TRBJ1-2, is NAGVMQNPRHLVRRRGQEARLRCSPMKGHSHVYWYRQLPEEGLKFMVYLQKENIIDESGMPKERFSAEFPKEGPSILRIQQVVRGDSAAYFCASSPAGETGTFGSGTRLTVV.